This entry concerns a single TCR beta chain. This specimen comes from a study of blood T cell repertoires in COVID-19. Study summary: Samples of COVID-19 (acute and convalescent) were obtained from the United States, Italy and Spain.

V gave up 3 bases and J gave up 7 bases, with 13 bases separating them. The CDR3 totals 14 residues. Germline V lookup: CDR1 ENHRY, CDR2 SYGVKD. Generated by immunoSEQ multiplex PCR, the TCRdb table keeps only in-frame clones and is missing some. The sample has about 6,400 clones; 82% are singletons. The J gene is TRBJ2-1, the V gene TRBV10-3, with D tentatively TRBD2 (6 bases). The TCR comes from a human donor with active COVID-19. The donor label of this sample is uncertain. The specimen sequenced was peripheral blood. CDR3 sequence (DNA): TGTGCCATCAGTGACGCGGGAACCCCGAATGAGCAGTTCTTC. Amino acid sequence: CAISDAGTPNEQFF.